This T cell receptor (beta chain) was profiled in a study of blood T cell repertoires in COVID-19. The CDR3 runs to 18 residues. V lost 5 bases and J lost 0, with 22 bases in between. CDR1 is MNHEY, CDR2 SMNVEV, per germline (reference sequence). Sequenced by immunoSEQ multiplex PCR; TCRdb stores in-frame clones only, minus some. The data contain about 670,000 clones, 85% to 90% of them singletons. The sample comprised peripheral blood. The sequence derives from a woman younger than 35 with acute or convalescent COVID-19. The rearrangement links TRBV27 to TRBJ1-1, with D possibly being TRBD1 (5 bases). The CDR3 DNA follows: TGTGCCAGCAGTCGTATACGTGGAGAGGACATCTTGAACACTGAAGCTTTCTTT. Translation gives CASSRIRGEDILNTEAFF.